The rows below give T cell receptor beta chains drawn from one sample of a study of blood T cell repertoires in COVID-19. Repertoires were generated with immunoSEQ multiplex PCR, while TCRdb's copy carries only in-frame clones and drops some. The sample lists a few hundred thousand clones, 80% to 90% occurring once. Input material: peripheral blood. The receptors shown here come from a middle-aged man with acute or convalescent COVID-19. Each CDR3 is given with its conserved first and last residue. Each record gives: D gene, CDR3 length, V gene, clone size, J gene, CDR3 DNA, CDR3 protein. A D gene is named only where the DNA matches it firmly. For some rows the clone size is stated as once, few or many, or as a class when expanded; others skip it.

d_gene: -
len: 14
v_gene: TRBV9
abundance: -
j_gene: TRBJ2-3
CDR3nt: TGTGCCAGCAGCTCCGGGGTCGGCACAGATACGCAGTATTTT
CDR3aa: CASSSGVGTDTQYF

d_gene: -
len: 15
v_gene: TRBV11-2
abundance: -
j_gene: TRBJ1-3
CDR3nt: TGTGCCAGCAGCTTCGATACAGGGTCCGGAAACACCATATATTTT
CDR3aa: CASSFDTGSGNTIYF

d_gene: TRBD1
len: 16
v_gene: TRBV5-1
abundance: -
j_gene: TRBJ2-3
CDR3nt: TGCGCCAGCAGCTTGAGTTACAGGGGGCGCGGGGATACGCAGTATTTT
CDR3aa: CASSLSYRGRGDTQYF

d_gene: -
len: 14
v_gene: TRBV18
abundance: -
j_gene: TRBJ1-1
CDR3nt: TGTGCCAGCTCACCACGGGAGGGAGGGACTGAAGCTTTCTTT
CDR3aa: CASSPREGGTEAFF

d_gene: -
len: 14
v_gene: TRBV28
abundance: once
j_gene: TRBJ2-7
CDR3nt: TGTGCCAGCAGCCCTAGTTTGTTGGGCTACGAGCAGTACTTC
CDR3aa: CASSPSLLGYEQYF

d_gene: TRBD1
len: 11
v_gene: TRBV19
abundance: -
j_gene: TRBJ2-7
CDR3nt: TGTGCCAGTGGGACAGACTACGAGCAGTACTTC
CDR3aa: CASGTDYEQYF

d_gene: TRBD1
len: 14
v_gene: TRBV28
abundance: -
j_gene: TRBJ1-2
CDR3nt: TGTGCCAGCAGTCCCTGGGACAGTTCCTATGGCTACACCTTC
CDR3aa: CASSPWDSSYGYTF

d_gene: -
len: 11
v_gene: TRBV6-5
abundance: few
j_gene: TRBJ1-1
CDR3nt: TGTGCCAGCAGCCGGGGGACTGAAGCTTTCTTT
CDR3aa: CASSRGTEAFF

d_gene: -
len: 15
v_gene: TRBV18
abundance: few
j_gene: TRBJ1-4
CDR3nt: TGTGCCAGCTCACGTAATGGGCCAACTAATGAAAAACTGTTTTTT
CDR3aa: CASSRNGPTNEKLFF

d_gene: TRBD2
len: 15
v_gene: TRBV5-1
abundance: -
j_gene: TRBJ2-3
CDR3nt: TGCGCCAGCAGGCCAGGACTAGCGGGGGCAGATACGCAGTATTTT
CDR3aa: CASRPGLAGADTQYF

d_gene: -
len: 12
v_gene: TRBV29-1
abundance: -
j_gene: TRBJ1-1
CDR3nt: TGCAGCGTTGAGGGGGACACCCCAGGGACTTTCTTT
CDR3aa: CSVEGDTPGTFF

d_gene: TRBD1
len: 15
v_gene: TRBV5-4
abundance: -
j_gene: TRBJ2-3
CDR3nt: TGTGCCAGCAGCTTGGACAGGGGGGTGACAGATACGCAGTATTTT
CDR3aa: CASSLDRGVTDTQYF

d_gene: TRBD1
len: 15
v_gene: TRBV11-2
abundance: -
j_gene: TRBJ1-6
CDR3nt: TGTGCCAGCAGCTTAGAGGACAGGGTCTCTGCACCCCTCCACTTT
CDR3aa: CASSLEDRVSAPLHF

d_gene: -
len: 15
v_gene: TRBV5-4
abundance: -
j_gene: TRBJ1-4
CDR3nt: TGTGCCAGCAGCTTGGAAGCTTCGGCGGGTGAAAAACTGTTTTTT
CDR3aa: CASSLEASAGEKLFF

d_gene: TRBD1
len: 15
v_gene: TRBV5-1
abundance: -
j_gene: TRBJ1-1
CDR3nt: TGCGCCAGCAGCTTTATGACAGGGGGCGTCACTGAAGCTTTCTTT
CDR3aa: CASSFMTGGVTEAFF

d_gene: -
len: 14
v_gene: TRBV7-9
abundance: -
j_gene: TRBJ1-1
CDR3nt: TGTGCCAGCAGCTTGCCCAGGGGTGCCACTGAAGCTTTCTTT
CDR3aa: CASSLPRGATEAFF

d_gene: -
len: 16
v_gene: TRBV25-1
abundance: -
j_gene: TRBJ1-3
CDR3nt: TGTGCCAGCAGTGCATATTTAACCAGGGCCGGAAACACCATATATTTT
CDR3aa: CASSAYLTRAGNTIYF

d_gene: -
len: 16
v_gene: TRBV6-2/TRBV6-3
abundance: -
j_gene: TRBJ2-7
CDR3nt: TGTGCCAGCAGTTACTCGAGAGACAGACGATCCTACGAGCAGTACTTC
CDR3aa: CASSYSRDRRSYEQYF

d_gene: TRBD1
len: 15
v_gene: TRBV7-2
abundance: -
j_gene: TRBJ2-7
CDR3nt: TGTGCCAGCAGCTTAGACCGGGACAGCTACTACGAGCAGTACTTC
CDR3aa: CASSLDRDSYYEQYF

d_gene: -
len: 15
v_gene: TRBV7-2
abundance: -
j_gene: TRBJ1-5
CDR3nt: TGTGCCAGCAGCTTAGCGCCAACTAGATCTCAGCCCCAGCATTTT
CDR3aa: CASSLAPTRSQPQHF

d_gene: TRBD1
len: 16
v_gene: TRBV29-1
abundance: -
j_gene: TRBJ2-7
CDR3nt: TGCAGCGTTCTTTCCGAACCGGGACAGGGGCCTTACGAGCAGTACTTC
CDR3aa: CSVLSEPGQGPYEQYF

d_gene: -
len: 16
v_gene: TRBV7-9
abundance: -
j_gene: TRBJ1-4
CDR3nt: TGTGCCAGCAGCCACCGGCAAGGACAGATTAATGAAAAACTGTTTTTT
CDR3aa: CASSHRQGQINEKLFF

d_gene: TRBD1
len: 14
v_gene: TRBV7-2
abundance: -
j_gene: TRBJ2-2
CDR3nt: TGTGCCAGCAGCCCCCGGACAGGGCCCGGGGAGCTGTTTTTT
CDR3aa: CASSPRTGPGELFF

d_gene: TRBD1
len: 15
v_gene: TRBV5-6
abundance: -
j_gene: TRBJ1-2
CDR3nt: TGTGCCAGCAGCCCAAGGCGGCAGGGGGTCGATGGCTACACCTTC
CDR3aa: CASSPRRQGVDGYTF

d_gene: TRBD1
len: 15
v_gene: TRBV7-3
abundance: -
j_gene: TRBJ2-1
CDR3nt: TGTGCCAGCAGCTTCGGGACAGGGATCTACAATGAGCAGTTCTTC
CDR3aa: CASSFGTGIYNEQFF

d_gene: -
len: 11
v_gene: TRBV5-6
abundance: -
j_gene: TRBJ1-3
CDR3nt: TGTGCCAGCAGCTTGGGAGACACCATATATTTT
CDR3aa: CASSLGDTIYF

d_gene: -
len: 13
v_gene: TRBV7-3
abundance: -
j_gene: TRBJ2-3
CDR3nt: TGTGCCAGCAGCTTCTCCCCTTTAAATACGCAGTATTTT
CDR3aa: CASSFSPLNTQYF

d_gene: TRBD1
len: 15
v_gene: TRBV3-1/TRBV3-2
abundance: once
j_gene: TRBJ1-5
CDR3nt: TGTGCCAGCAGCCAAGGACAGGGGGGGAACCAGCCCCAGCATTTT
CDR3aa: CASSQGQGGNQPQHF

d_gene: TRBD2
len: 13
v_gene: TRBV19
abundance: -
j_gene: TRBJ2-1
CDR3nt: TGTGCCAGTAGTAGAATAGCGGGGGGGGAGCAGTTCTTC
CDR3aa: CASSRIAGGEQFF

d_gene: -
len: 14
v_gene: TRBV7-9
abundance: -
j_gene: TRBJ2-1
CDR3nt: TGTGCCAGCAGCGCTCTCCGGACAGACAATGAGCAGTTCTTC
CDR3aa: CASSALRTDNEQFF

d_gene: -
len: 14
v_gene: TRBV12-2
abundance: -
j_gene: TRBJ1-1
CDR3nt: TGTGCAAGTCGCTTATTAAGGTATGAGGCTGAAGCTTTCTTT
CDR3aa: CASRLLRYEAEAFF

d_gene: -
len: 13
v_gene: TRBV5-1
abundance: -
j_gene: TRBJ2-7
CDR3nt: TGCGCCAGCAGGGGCGGGGAGAACTACGAGCAGTACTTC
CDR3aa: CASRGGENYEQYF

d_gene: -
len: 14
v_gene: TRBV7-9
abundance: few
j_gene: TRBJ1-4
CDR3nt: TGTGCCAGCAGCCTATCAGGGGTTAATGAAAAACTGTTTTTT
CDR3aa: CASSLSGVNEKLFF

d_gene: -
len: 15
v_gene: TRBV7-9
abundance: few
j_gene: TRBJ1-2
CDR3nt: TGTGCCAGCAGCTTCGCGGACATCCTCAAGATGGGCTACACCTTC
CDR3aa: CASSFADILKMGYTF

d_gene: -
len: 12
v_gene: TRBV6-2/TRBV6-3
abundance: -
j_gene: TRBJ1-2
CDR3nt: TGTGCCAGCAGTAACATTAACTATGGCTACACCTTC
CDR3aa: CASSNINYGYTF

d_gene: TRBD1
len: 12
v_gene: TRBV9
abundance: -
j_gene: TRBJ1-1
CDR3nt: TGTGCCAGCGGGACAGCGAACACTGAAGCTTTCTTT
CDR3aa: CASGTANTEAFF

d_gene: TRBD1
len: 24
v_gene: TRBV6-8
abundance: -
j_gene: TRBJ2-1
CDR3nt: TGTGCCAGCAGTTACTCACCCGGGACAGGGAACCCGTTAGGTTTGGGTAACTCCTACAATGAGCAGTTCTTC
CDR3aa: CASSYSPGTGNPLGLGNSYNEQFF

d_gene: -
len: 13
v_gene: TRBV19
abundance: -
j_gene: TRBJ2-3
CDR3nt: TGTGCCACCCAAAGGGGGGGAGGAGATACGCAGTATTTT
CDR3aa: CATQRGGGDTQYF

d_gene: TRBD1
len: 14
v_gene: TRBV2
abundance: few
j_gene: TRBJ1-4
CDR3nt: TGTGCCAGCAGGAGCGGACAGGGTGGTGAAAAACTGTTTTTT
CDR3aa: CASRSGQGGEKLFF

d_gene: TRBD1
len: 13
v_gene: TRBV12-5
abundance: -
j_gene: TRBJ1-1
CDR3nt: TGTGCTAGTGGTTTGGGGGACAGCAGTGAAGCTTTCTTT
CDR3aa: CASGLGDSSEAFF

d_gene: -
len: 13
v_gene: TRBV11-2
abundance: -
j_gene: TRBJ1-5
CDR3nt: TGTGCCAGCAGCCTTGAGGTGAATCAGCCCCAGCATTTT
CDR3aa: CASSLEVNQPQHF

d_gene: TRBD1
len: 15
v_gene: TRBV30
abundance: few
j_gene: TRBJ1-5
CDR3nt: TGTGCCTGGAGTCTAGGGACAGGGGCTGGTCAGCCCCAGCATTTT
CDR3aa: CAWSLGTGAGQPQHF

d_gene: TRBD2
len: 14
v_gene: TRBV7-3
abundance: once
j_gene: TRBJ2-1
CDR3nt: TGTGCCAGCAGCGTTCTAGCGGGGGGATTTGAGCAGTTCTTC
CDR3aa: CASSVLAGGFEQFF

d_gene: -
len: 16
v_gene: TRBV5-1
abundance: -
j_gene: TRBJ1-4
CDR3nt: TGCGCCAGCAGCCGAACTCAAGACACCCCTAATGAAAAACTGTTTTTT
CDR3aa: CASSRTQDTPNEKLFF

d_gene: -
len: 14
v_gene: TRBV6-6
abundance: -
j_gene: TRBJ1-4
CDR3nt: TGTGCCAGCAGTCTGGTAGCAGCTAATGAAAAACTGTTTTTT
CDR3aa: CASSLVAANEKLFF

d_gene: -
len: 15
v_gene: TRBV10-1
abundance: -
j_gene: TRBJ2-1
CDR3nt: TGCGCCAGCAGTGAGGGCGGATCCTTTGGCAATGAGCAGTTCTTC
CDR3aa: CASSEGGSFGNEQFF

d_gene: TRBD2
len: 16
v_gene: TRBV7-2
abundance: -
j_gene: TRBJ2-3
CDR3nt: TGTGCCAGCAGCTTAACTAGCGGGGGGGCTGTAGATACGCAGTATTTT
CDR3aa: CASSLTSGGAVDTQYF

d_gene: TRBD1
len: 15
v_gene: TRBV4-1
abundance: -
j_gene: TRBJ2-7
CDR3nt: TGCGCCAGCAGCCAGTCCGAAGGACAGGGAGGTGGGCAGTACTTC
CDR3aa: CASSQSEGQGGGQYF

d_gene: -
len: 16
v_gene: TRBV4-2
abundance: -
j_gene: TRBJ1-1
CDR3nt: TGTGCCAGCAGCCAAGAAATTCGTCAAGCGAACACTGAAGCTTTCTTT
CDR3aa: CASSQEIRQANTEAFF

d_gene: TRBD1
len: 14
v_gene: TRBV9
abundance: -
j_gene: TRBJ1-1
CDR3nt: TGTGCCAGCAGGTCCGGGACAGGGGGAACTGAAGCTTTCTTT
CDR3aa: CASRSGTGGTEAFF

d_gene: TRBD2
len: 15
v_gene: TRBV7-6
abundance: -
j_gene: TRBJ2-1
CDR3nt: TGTGCCAGCAGCTCAAGCGGGGGTAGTTACAATGAGCAGTTCTTC
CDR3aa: CASSSSGGSYNEQFF

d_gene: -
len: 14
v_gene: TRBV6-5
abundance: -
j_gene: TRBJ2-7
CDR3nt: TGTGCCAGCAGTTCTCTGACAGCCTCCTACGAGCAGTACTTC
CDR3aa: CASSSLTASYEQYF

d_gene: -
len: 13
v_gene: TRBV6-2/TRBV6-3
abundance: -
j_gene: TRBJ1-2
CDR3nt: TGTGCCAGCAGTTACTTCCGCGACTTGGGCTACACCTTC
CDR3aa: CASSYFRDLGYTF

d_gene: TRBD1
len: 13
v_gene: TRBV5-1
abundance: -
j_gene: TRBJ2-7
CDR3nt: TGCGCCAGCAGCCCTGGGACAGTCTACGAGCAGTACTTC
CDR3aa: CASSPGTVYEQYF

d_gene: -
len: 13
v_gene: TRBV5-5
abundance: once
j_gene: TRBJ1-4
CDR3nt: TGTGCCAGCAGCTTGGCTCCGTATGAAAAACTGTTTTTT
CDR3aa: CASSLAPYEKLFF

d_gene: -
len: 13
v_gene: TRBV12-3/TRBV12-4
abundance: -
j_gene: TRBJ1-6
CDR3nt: TGTGCCAGCAGTTTAGGGGTGGGGGACAACCTCCACTTT
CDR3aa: CASSLGVGDNLHF

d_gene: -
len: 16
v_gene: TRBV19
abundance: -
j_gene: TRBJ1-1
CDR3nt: TGTGCCAGTAGTCAAAGCCGCCCGTTGACAGCCAGTGAAGCTTTCTTT
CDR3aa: CASSQSRPLTASEAFF

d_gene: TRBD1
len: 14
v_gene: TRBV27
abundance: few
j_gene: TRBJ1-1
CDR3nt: TGTGCCAGCAGTTTACAGGGGGCGAACACTGAAGCTTTCTTT
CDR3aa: CASSLQGANTEAFF

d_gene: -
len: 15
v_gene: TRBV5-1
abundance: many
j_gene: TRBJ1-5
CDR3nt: TGCGCCAGCAGCTTGGACCCAGGAAGCAATCAGCCCCAGCATTTT
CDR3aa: CASSLDPGSNQPQHF